What follows are 23 T cell receptor beta chains derived from one specimen sequenced in a study of shared clonotypes between healthy human individuals. Libraries were prepared by immunoSEQ multiplex PCR; TCRdb keeps only in-frame clonotypes and omits some of them. The table has around 2.1 million clones, more than 85% seen once. The naive CD8 population came from CD45RO-negative cells selected for CCR7, without terminally differentiated effector memory CD45RA+ cells. The material sequenced was naive CD8+ T cells from PBMCs. All receptors derive from a man younger than 35 in good health. Some clones in this sample may be carry-over from other donors' samples.

CDR3 DNA sequence: TGTGCCAGCAGTTTCCTCGGGGGGACGACTGGCGGCTACACCTTC. This gives the protein CASSFLGGTTGGYTF. V usage is TRBV27 and J usage is TRBJ1-2, with D tentatively TRBD1 (5 bases). The germline V gene has CDR1 MNHEY and CDR2 SMNVEV (reference sequence). The V end was cut by 3 bases, the J end by 8 bases, with 19 bases between. This CDR3 has 15 amino acids.

The genes are TRBV27 and TRBJ2-7, with 7 positions matching TRBD1. Germline lookup yields CDR1 MNHEY and CDR2 SMNVEV (reference sequence). V was pared by 1 base and J by 6 bases, with 3 bases of the junction left unmatched. The CDR3 loop spans 13 amino acids. The chain's CDR3 is CASSLLRTGEQYF. The CDR3 region has the DNA TGTGCCAGCAGTTTATTAAGGACAGGCGAGCAGTACTTC.

In the case of this clone: In the same sample, other DNA sequences code for this CDR3. The chain carries TRBV5-6 and TRBJ1-2, with D perhaps TRBD1 (5 bases). Trimming pared 0 bases from V and 4 bases from J, leaving 7 bases between. The CDR3 contains 13 residues. The V gene's germline CDR1 is SGHDT and CDR2 YYEEEE. The chain's CDR3 is CASSLGDSYGYTF. The CDR3 DNA is TGTGCCAGCAGCTTGGGGGACTCCTATGGCTACACCTTC.

The V call is TRBV9, the J call TRBJ2-1; D perhaps matches TRBD2 (5 bases). Germline loops: CDR1 SGDLS, CDR2 YYNGEE. V dropped 4 bases and J dropped 4 bases, with 12 bases sitting between them. CDR3 size: 14 residues. The CDR3 protein is CASSFSRDYNEQFF. The CDR3 region has the DNA TGTGCCAGCAGCTTTAGCCGGGATTACAATGAGCAGTTCTTC.

This clone was recorded only once. V gene TRBV10-2 combines with J gene TRBJ2-7; no clear D. V lost 10 bases, J lost 1 base, and 14 bases lay in between. Germline V lookup: CDR1 WSHSY, CDR2 SAAADI. This CDR3 contains 13 residues. The CDR3 DNA reads TGCGCCACCATGAGCCTGCGATCCTACGAGCAGTACTTC. Protein: CATMSLRSYEQYF.

A word on this clone: An end of the junction does not agree with germline; a read error may underlie this. DNA of the CDR3: TGTGCCAGCAGCCTAGGGATATTGAACACTGAAGCTTTCTTT. It codes for CASSLGILNTEAFF. The chain employs TRBV13 and TRBJ1-1, with D uncertain. CDR1 is PRHDT, CDR2 FYEKMQ, per germline (reference sequence). This CDR3 is built from 14 residues.

In this sample, this clone turned up a few times. This chain connects TRBV9 to TRBJ1-2; 9 bases are a match to TRBD1. There are 15 residues in the CDR3. V was clipped by 4 bases and J by 5 bases; unmatched bases: 9. The V gene's germline CDR1 is SGDLS and CDR2 YYNGEE. The CDR3 DNA reads TGTGCCAGCAGCCCGGGGGACAGGGCCTTGTATGGCTACACCTTC. Its translation is CASSPGDRALYGYTF.

This sequence joins TRBV15 and TRBJ2-1; weak D call: TRBD2 (5 bases). The CDR3 loop spans 16 amino acids. V shed 0 bases and J shed 0 bases, with 9 bases lying between them. The germline gives CDR1 LNHNV, CDR2 YYDKDF (reference sequence). CDR3 amino acids: CATSRDLGSSYNEQFF. Written as DNA, the CDR3 is TGTGCCACCAGCAGAGATCTTGGGAGCTCCTACAATGAGCAGTTCTTC.

The chain is built from TRBV7-3 and TRBJ1-1, with D possibly TRBD1 on 5 matching bases. Trimming left V 2 bases short and J 4 bases short, with 17 bases between. Germline V CDR1 and CDR2: SGHTA, FQGTGA. The CDR3 covers 16 residues. This CDR3 reads CASSLDPRGRLTEAFF. For the CDR3, the DNA is TGTGCCAGCAGCTTAGATCCAAGGGGTCGGCTCACTGAAGCTTTCTTT.

The chain employs TRBV2 and TRBJ2-7; D remains ambiguous. Germline values: CDR1 SNHLY, CDR2 FYNNEI. The V end was cut by 6 bases, the J end by 0 bases, with 9 bases between. The CDR3 contains 13 residues. The CDR3 DNA sequence: TGTGCCAGCAGGGGAACAGCCTCCTACGAGCAGTACTTC. Amino acid sequence: CASRGTASYEQYF.

The V and J genes are TRBV7-9 and TRBJ2-2; TRBD2 matches 8 bases. Germline CDR1 reads SEHNR; CDR2 reads FQNEAQ (reference sequence). V was clipped by 6 bases and J by 4 bases; unmatched bases: 4. The CDR3 covers 14 residues. CDR3 in amino acids: CASSVRGGTGELFF. CDR3 DNA sequence: TGTGCCAGCAGTGTCCGGGGGGGCACCGGGGAGCTGTTTTTT.

V usage is TRBV7-2 and J usage is TRBJ2-1, with a weak D call TRBD2 (6 bases). Trimming removed 1 base at V and 4 bases at J, with 14 bases between. This CDR3 contains 16 residues. CDR1 and CDR2 from the germline V gene are SGHTA and FQGNSA. CDR3 loop: CASSLVRASAYNEQFF. The DNA of the CDR3 is TGTGCCAGCAGCTTAGTGAGGGCTAGCGCATACAATGAGCAGTTCTTC.

V usage is TRBV10-3 and J usage is TRBJ2-1; D is uncertain. Between the trimmed V and J ends, which lost 3 bases and 3 bases, there was a span of 12 bases. CDR1 is ENHRY and CDR2 is SYGVKD in the germline V gene. CDR3 length: 15 amino acids. For the CDR3, the DNA is TGTGCCATCAGTGATCCAGCCCACCACTACAATGAGCAGTTCTTC. It translates to CAISDPAHHYNEQFF.

The rearrangement joins TRBV29-1 to TRBJ2-6; TRBD1 aligns across 7 bases. The V and J ends lost 5 bases and 0 bases, in that order; junction bases with no gene match: 7. Germline V gene sequence: CDR1 SQVTM, CDR2 ANQGSEA. The CDR3 has 16 amino acids. The CDR3 DNA reads as TGCAGCGTTCGGACAGGTACCTTCTCTGGGGCCAACGTCCTGACTTTC. Its protein is CSVRTGTFSGANVLTF.

As for this clone: In the same sample, other DNA sequences code for this CDR3. This chain uses TRBV9 with TRBJ2-7, with TRBD2 as a possible D gene (6 bases). CDR1 SGDLS and CDR2 YYNGEE come from the germline V gene. There are 13 residues in the CDR3. V was clipped by 2 bases and J by 1 base, with 7 bases between them. The CDR3 DNA reads as TGTGCCAGCAGCGTCGGGAGTTCCTACGAGCAGTACTTC. Its protein is CASSVGSSYEQYF.

This clone was seen just once. The chain has TRBV11-2 and TRBJ2-7; D gene unclear. Germline loops: CDR1 SGHAT, CDR2 FQNNGV. With 5 bases removed from V and 4 bases from J, the gap between germline ends came to 18 bases. This CDR3 is 15 amino acids long. As DNA, the CDR3 is TGTGCCAGCAGCGACCCACCCCGATCACTTTACGAGCAGTACTTC. Translated, it gives CASSDPPRSLYEQYF.

This chain links TRBV28 with TRBJ2-5; 9 nucleotides align to TRBD2. The CDR3 runs 16 residues. The J segment lost 5 bases and the V segment lost 5 bases, leaving 12 bases of the junction unmatched. Looked up from germline, CDR1 is MDHEN and CDR2 is SYDVKM. The CDR3 region is CASSPRWGGREETQYF. The CDR3 DNA sequence: TGTGCCAGCAGTCCCAGGTGGGGCGGGAGGGAGGAGACCCAGTACTTC. The variable domain in full, completed from reference TRBV28 and TRBJ2-5, reads DVKVTQSSRYLVKRTGEKVFLECVQDMDHENMFWYRQDPGLGLRLIYFSYDVKMKEKGDIPEGYSVSREKKERFSLILESASTNQTSMYLCASSPRWGGREETQYFGPGTRLLVL.

V is TRBV7-2 and J is TRBJ2-2; D is unresolved. CDR1 is SGHTA, CDR2 FQGNSA, per germline. Trimming shortened V by 5 bases and J by 8 bases, and 12 bases separated the two germline ends. There are 13 residues in the CDR3. The CDR3 reads CASSGGFVGELFF. The DNA of the CDR3 is TGTGCCAGCAGCGGTGGGTTTGTGGGGGAGCTGTTTTTT.

The chain uses TRBV11-2 and TRBJ2-5; the D gene is possibly TRBD2 (6 bases). The CDR3 totals 13 residues. CDR1 and CDR2 from the germline V gene are SGHAT and FQNNGV. The V and J ends lost 5 bases and 5 bases respectively, with 12 bases between them. The CDR3 DNA sequence: TGTGCCAGCAGCCGGTGGAGGGAGGAGACCCAGTACTTC. Amino acids: CASSRWREETQYF.

This chain uses TRBV4-3 with TRBJ2-1; TRBD2 matches at 10 bases. J was trimmed by 5 bases and V by 4 bases; bases with no gene match: 8. Germline loops: CDR1 LGHNA, CDR2 YSLEER. The CDR3 extends over 16 amino acids. The CDR3 DNA sequence: TGCGCCAGCAGCCCCCGAGGACTAGCGGAGAACAATGAGCAGTTCTTC. Encoded protein: CASSPRGLAENNEQFF.

The V and J genes are TRBV2 and TRBJ2-1; 14 nucleotides agree with TRBD2. CDR1 and CDR2 from the germline V gene are SNHLY and FYNNEI. The CDR3 is 17 amino acids. The trim removed 7 bases at V and 3 bases at J, leaving 8 bases unmatched. The CDR3 reads CASTPGTSGSYYNEQFF. CDR3 DNA sequence: TGTGCCAGCACCCCCGGGACTAGCGGGAGTTACTACAATGAGCAGTTCTTC.

This chain connects TRBV11-1 to TRBJ1-1; D uncertain. CDR1 is SGHAT, CDR2 FQDESV, per germline (reference sequence). The V end was cut by 5 bases, the J end by 5 bases, with 12 bases between. CDR3 length: 13 residues. CDR3 sequence (DNA): TGTGCCAGCAGCCCAGGAGAGGTGACTGAAGCTTTCTTT. It specifies CASSPGEVTEAFF.

V gene TRBV7-8 combines with J gene TRBJ2-5; 13 bases map to TRBD2. This CDR3 comprises 15 residues. CDR1 is SGHVS, CDR2 FQNEAQ, per germline. V was pared by 5 bases and J by 2 bases, with 2 bases of the junction left unmatched. The CDR3 nucleotides are TGTGCCAGCAGCCCGGGACTAGCGGGGCAAGAGACCCAGTACTTC. Residues: CASSPGLAGQETQYF.